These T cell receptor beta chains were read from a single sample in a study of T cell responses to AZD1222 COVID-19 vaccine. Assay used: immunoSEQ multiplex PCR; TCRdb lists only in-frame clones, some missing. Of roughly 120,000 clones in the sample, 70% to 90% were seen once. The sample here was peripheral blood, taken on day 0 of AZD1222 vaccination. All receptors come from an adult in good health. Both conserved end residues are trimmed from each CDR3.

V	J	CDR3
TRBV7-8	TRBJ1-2	ASSLTAQGNGYT
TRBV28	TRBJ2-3	ASSPVRAAGADTQY
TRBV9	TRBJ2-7	ASSSSSGTYEQY
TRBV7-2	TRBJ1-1	ASSLIETLRNTEAF
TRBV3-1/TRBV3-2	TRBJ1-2	ASSQAWQGVDYGYT
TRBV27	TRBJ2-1	ASRRFSYNEQF
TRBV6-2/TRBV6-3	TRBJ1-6	ASSYSTYRLPNSPLH
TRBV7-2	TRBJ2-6	ASSPRLGQERSGANVLT
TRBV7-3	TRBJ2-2	ASSFGTVGGELF
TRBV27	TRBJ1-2	ASRGQGLYYGYT
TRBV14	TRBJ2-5	ASSPQGLAEETQY
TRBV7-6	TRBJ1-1	ASSSGQASEAF
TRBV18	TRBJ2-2	ASSELPNGGELF
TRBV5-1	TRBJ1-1	ASKGTGYAEAF
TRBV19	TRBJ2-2	ASSNPWDSDNTGELF
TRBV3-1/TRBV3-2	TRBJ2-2	ASSPPGQRGLNTGELF
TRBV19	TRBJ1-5	ASSTAGGGQPQH
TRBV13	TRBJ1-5	ASSLGGRGNQPQH
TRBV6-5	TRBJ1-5	ASRRSRHQPQH
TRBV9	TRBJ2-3	ASSVVGTSGGSTDTQY
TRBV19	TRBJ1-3	ASSILGQAASGNTIY
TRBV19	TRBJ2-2	ASSPRGGELF
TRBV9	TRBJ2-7	ASSQSRGGTYEQY
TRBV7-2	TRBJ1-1	ASSPPTGYTEAF
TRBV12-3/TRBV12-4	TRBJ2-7	ASSLTGSNEQY
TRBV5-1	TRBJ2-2	ASSIDGGELF
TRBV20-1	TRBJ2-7	SAPLGSEQY
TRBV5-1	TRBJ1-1	ASNPRGQPNTEAF
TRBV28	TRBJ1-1	ASSLGQGEREAF
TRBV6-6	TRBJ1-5	ASRPDRAGNQPQH